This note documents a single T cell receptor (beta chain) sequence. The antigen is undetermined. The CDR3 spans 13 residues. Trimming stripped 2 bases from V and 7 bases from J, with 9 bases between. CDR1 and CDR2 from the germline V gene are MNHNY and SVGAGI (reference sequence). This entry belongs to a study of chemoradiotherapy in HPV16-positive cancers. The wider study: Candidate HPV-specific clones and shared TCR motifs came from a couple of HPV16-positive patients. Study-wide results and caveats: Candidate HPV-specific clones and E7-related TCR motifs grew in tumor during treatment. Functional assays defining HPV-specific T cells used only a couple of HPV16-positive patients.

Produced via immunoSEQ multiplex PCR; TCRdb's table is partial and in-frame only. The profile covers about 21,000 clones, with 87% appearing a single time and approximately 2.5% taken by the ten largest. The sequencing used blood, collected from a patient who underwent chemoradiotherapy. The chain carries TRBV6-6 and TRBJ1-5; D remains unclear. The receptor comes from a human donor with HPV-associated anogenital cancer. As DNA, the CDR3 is TGTGCCAGCAGTTACATGGTGGAGCAGCCCCAGCATTTT. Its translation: CASSYMVEQPQHF.